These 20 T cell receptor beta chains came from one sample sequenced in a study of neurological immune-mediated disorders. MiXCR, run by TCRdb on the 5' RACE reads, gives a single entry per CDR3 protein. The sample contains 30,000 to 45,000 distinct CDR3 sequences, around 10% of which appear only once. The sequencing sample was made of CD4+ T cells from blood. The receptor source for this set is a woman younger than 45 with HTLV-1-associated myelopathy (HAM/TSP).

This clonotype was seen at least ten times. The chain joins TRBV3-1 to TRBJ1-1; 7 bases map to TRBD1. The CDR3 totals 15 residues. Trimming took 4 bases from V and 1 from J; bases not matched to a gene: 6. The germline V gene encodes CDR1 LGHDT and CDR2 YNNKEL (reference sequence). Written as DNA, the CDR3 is TGTGCCAGCAGCCCAACAGGGGCCAAGAACACTGAAGCTTTCTTT. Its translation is CASSPTGAKNTEAFF.

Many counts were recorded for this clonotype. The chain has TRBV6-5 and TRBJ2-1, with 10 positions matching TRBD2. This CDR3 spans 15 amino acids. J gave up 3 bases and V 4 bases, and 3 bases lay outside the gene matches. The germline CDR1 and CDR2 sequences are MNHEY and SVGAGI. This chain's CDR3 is CASSLAGGNYNEQFF. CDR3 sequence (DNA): TGTGCCAGCAGTTTAGCGGGGGGAAACTACAATGAGCAGTTCTTC.

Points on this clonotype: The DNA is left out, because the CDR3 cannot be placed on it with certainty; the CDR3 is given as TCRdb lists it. The CDR3 sequence: CASSFYICSARIDRGRSYEQYF. This rearrangement joins TRBV5-1 to TRBJ2-7; no check of the table's D call, TRBD1, against the DNA was made. Ends included, the CDR3 has 22 residues. The germline gives CDR1 SGHRS, CDR2 YFSETQ.

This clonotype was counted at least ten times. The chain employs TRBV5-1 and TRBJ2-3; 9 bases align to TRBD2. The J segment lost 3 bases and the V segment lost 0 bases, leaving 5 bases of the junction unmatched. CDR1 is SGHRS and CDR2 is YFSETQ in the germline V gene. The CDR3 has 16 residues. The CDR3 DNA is TGCGCCAGCAGCTTGGCCCTAGCGGGGAATACAGATACGCAGTATTTT. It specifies CASSLALAGNTDTQYF.

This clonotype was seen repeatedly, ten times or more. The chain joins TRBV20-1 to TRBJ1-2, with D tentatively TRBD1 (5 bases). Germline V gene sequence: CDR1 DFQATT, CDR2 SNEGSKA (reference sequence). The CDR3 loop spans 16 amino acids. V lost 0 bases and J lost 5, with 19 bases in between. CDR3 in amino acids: CSARDLGVVGKYGYTF. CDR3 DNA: TGCAGTGCTAGAGATTTGGGGGTAGTTGGGAAGTATGGCTACACCTTC.

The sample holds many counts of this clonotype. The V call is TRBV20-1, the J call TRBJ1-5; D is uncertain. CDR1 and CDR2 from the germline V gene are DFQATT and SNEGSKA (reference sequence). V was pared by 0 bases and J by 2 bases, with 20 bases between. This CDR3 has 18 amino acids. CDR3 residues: CSARDAGRNLFRNQPQHF. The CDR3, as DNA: TGCAGTGCTAGAGATGCAGGAAGAAACCTTTTTCGCAATCAGCCCCAGCATTTT.

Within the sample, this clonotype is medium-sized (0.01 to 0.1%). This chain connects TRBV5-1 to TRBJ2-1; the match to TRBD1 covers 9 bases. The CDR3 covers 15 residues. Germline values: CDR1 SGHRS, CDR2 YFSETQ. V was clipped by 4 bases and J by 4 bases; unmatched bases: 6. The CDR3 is CASSLGQGAYNEQFF. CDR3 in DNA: TGCGCCAGCAGCCTGGGACAGGGAGCATACAATGAGCAGTTCTTC.

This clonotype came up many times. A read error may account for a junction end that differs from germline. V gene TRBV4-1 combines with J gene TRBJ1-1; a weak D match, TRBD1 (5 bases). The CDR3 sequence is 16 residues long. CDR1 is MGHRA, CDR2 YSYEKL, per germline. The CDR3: CASLTDPGVGNTEAFF. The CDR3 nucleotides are TGCGCCAGCCTAACAGACCCGGGGGTCGGGAACACTGAAGCCTTCTTT.

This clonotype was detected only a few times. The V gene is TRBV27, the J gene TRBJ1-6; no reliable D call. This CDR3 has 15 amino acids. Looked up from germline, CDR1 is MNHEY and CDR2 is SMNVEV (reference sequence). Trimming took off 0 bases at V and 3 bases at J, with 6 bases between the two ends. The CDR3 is CASSLSGFYNSPLHF. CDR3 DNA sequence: TGTGCCAGCAGTTTATCGGGGTTCTATAATTCACCCCTCCACTTT.

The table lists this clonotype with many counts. The CDR3 DNA follows: TGCAGTGCTAGGACAGATAACTATGGCTACACCTTC. Translated: CSARTDNYGYTF. The rearrangement joins TRBV20-1 to TRBJ1-2; maybe TRBD1 (5 bases). The CDR3 is 12 amino acids. Trimming stripped 3 bases from V and 1 base from J, with 6 bases between. Germline V lookup: CDR1 DFQATT, CDR2 SNEGSKA (reference sequence).

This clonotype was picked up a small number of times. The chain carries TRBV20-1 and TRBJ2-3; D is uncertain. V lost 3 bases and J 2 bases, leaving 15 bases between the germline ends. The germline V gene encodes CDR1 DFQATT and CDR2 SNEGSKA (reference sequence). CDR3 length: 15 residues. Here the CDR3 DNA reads TGCAGTGCTAGTCTTTACCCGCTATCCACAGATACGCAGTATTTT. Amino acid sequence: CSASLYPLSTDTQYF.

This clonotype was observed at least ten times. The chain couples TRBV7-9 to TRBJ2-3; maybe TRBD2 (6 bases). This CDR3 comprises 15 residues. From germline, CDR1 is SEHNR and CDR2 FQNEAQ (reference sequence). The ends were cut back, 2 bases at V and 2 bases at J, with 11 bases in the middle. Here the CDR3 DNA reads TGTGCCAGCAGCTTATCGGCGGGGACCACAGATACGCAGTATTTT. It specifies CASSLSAGTTDTQYF.

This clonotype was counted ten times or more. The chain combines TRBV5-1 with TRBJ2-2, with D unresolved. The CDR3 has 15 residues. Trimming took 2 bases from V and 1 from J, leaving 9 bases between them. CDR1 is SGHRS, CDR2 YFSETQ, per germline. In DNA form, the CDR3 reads TGCGCCAGCAGCTTAGGTACTCAGAACACCGGGGAGCTGTTTTTT. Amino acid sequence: CASSLGTQNTGELFF. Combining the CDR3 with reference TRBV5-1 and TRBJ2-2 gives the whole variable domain KAGVTQTPRYLIKTRGQQVTLSCSPISGHRSVSWYQQTPGQGLQFLFEYFSETQRNKGNFPGRFSGRQFSNSRSEMNVSTLELGDSALYLCASSLGTQNTGELFFGEGSRLTVL.

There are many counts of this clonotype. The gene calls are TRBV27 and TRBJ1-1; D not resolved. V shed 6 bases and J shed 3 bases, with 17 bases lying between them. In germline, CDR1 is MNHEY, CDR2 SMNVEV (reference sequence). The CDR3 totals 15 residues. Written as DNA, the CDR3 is TGTGCCAGCAGACCCTCACTGACGGCTCACACTGAAGCTTTCTTT. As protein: CASRPSLTAHTEAFF.

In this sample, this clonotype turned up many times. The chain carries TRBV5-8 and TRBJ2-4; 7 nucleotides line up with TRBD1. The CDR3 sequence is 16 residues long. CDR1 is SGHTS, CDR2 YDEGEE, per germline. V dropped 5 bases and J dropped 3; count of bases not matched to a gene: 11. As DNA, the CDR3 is TGTGCCAGCAGTACCGGGAACAGGGGTGGCAAAAACATTCAGTACTTC. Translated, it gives CASSTGNRGGKNIQYF.

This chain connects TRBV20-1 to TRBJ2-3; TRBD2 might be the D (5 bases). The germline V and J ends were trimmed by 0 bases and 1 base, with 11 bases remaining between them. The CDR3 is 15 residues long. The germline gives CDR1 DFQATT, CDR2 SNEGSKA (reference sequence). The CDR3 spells CSARDEGSGTDTQYF. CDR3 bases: TGCAGTGCTAGAGATGAGGGATCAGGCACAGATACGCAGTATTTT.

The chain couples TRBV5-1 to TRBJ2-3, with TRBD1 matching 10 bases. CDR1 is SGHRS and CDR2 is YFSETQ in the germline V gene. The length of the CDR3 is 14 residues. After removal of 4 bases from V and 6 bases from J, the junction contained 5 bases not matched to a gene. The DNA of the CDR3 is TGCGCCAGCAGCACGGGACAGGGGAGGGATACGCAGTATTTT. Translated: CASSTGQGRDTQYF.

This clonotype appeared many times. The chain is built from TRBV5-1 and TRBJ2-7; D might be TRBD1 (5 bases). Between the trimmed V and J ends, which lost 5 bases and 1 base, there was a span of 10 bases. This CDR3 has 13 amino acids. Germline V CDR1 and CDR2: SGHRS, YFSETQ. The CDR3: CASSPGNSYEQYF. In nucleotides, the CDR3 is TGCGCCAGCAGTCCAGGGAATTCCTACGAGCAGTACTTC.

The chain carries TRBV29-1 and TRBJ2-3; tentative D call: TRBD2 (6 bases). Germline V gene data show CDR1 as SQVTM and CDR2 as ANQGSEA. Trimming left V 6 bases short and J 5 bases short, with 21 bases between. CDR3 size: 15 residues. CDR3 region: CSVLTGGRIIDTQYF. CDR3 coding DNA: TGCAGCGTGCTTACCGGTGGGAGGATCATAGATACGCAGTATTTT.

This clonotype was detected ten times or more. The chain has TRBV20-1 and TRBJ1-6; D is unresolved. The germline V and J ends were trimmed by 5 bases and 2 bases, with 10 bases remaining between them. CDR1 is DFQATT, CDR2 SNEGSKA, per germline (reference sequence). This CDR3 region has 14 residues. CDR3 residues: CSAREDTYNSPLHF. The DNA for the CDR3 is TGCAGTGCTCGGGAAGACACCTATAATTCACCCCTCCACTTT.